Listed here are 20 T cell receptor beta chains from one sample, sequenced in a study of read filtering for tumor transcriptome and immune sequencing. From about 400 ng of RNA, a library with molecular barcoded alpha/delta and beta/gamma adaptors was made. TCRdb called the reads again in MiXCR, with one record for every CDR3 protein. The sample carries 100,000 to 150,000 distinct CDR3 sequences, approximately 13% recorded once. Material for sequencing was a population of CD138-negative cells sorted from bone marrow. These receptors were collected from a donor at least 40 years old with multiple myeloma.

This clonotype appeared many times. The chain carries TRBV5-1 and TRBJ2-5, with unresolved D. In germline, CDR1 is SGHRS, CDR2 YFSETQ. The CDR3 sequence is 15 residues long. V lost 2 bases to trimming and J lost 4 bases, with 15 bases between them. This CDR3 reads CASSFAGIGRETQYF. CDR3 DNA: TGCGCCAGCAGCTTCGCAGGTATCGGGCGAGAGACCCAGTACTTC.

The rearrangement uses TRBV11-2 and TRBJ2-4; maybe TRBD1 (6 bases). CDR3 size: 19 residues. Germline lookup yields CDR1 SGHAT and CDR2 FQNNGV. V was cut by 5 bases and J by 0 bases, with 23 bases left in between. The CDR3 nucleotides read TGTGCCAGCAGCCCCTGGACAGATCTCGACGACCTAGCCAAAAACATTCAGTACTTC. Protein sequence: CASSPWTDLDDLAKNIQYF.

This clonotype was seen repeatedly, ten times or more. V gene TRBV20-1 combines with J gene TRBJ2-5; 13 positions agree with TRBD2. The CDR3 length is 15 residues. The V gene end was trimmed by 4 bases and the J gene end by 0 bases; junction bases not matched to a gene: 2. Germline assignment: CDR1 DFQATT and CDR2 SNEGSKA (reference sequence). The chain's CDR3 is CSAIGTSGNQETQYF. For the CDR3, the DNA is TGCAGTGCTATCGGGACTAGCGGGAACCAAGAGACCCAGTACTTC.

This clonotype has ten or more counts. The chain uses TRBV24-1 and TRBJ2-1; D is possibly TRBD2 (6 bases). The CDR3 runs 14 residues. V was trimmed by 4 bases and J by 8 bases, leaving 14 bases between them. Germline CDR1 KGHDR, CDR2 SFDVKD. The CDR3 here is CATSDWRAGDEQFF. In DNA form, the CDR3 reads TGTGCCACCAGTGACTGGAGGGCCGGGGATGAGCAGTTCTTC.

This clonotype was seen many times. This rearrangement joins TRBV5-1 to TRBJ2-5, with D possibly called TRBD1 or TRBD2 (5 bases each). V was shortened by 1 base and J by 2 bases, with 9 bases between the two germline ends. CDR1 and CDR2 (germline): SGHRS, YFSETQ. This CDR3 has 14 residues. The CDR3 DNA reads TGCGCCAGCAGCTTGCGAGGGGATCAAGAGACCCAGTACTTC. It is translated as CASSLRGDQETQYF.

At least ten counts were recorded for this clonotype. The chain links TRBV5-1 to TRBJ2-1; 11 positions agree with TRBD2. Germline CDR1 reads SGHRS; CDR2 reads YFSETQ. This CDR3 region has 18 residues. The V and J ends lost 4 bases and 4 bases, in that order; junction bases with no gene match: 13. The CDR3 nucleotides are TGCGCCAGCAGCCTGACCAAACTGGGACTAGCGGTTTACAATGAGCAGTTCTTC. Translating gives CASSLTKLGLAVYNEQFF.

The chain carries TRBV6-6 and TRBJ1-3; D gene unclear. Germline values: CDR1 MNHNY, CDR2 SVGAGI (reference sequence). The CDR3 runs to 14 residues. The ends were cut back, 2 bases at V and 12 bases at J, with 17 bases in the middle. CDR3 sequence: CASSYTPPAANIYF. As DNA, the CDR3 is TGTGCCAGCAGTTACACCCCGCCCGCCGCGAACATATATTTT.

This clonotype was detected many times. This sequence joins TRBV30 and TRBJ1-5; D is uncertain. V dropped 0 bases and J dropped 2 bases, with 5 bases sitting between them. Germline V gives CDR1 GTSNPN, CDR2 SVGIG (reference sequence). The CDR3 sequence is 13 residues long. The CDR3 DNA is TGTGCCTGGAGTGTAGAAGGCAATCAGCCCCAGCATTTT. This codes for CAWSVEGNQPQHF. Looking up the rest from reference TRBV30 and TRBJ1-5 gives the full variable domain: SQTIHQWPATLVQPVGSPLSLECTVEGTSNPNLYWYRQAAGRGLQLLFYSVGIGQISSEVPQNLSASRPQDRQFILSSKKLLLSDSGFYLCAWSVEGNQPQHFGDGTRLSIL.

This clonotype was detected only a few times. A read error may be the cause here, since a much bigger clone is one base away. The genes are TRBV14 and TRBJ1-2; D gene unclear. Germline assignment: CDR1 SGHDN and CDR2 FVKESK. The CDR3 covers 16 residues. The CDR3 sequence is CASGQPNFQGQEGYTF. DNA for the CDR3: TGTGCCAGCGGCCAACCCAACTTCCAAGGTCAAGAAGGCTACACCTTC.

This clonotype came up many times. The chain combines TRBV5-5 with TRBJ1-1; D is unresolved. This CDR3 has 13 residues. Per germline, CDR1 SGHKS and CDR2 YYEKEE (reference sequence). Trimming cost V 0 bases and J 1 base, with 4 bases left between them. CDR3 region: CASSLGTNTEAFF. CDR3 DNA sequence: TGTGCCAGCAGCTTGGGTACGAACACTGAAGCTTTCTTT. Full variable domain (remainder filled in from reference TRBV5-5 and TRBJ1-1): DAGVTQSPTHLIKTRGQQVTLRCSPISGHKSVSWYQQVLGQGPQFIFQYYEKEERGRGNFPDRFSARQFPNYSSELNVNALLLGDSALYLCASSLGTNTEAFFGQGTRLTVV.

This clonotype came up many times. V gene TRBV28 combines with J gene TRBJ1-1, with D tentatively TRBD1 (6 bases). The V gene's germline CDR1 is MDHEN and CDR2 SYDVKM. Trimming removed 8 bases at V and 1 base at J, with 20 bases between. The CDR3 is 16 amino acids. The CDR3 DNA follows: TGTGCCAGCTATACCTTAGGCAGGGGAGGGAACACTGAAGCTTTCTTT. It is translated as CASYTLGRGGNTEAFF.

A note on this clonotype: Given a far larger clone just one base away, this is likely a sequencing read error. V is TRBV4-1 and J is TRBJ2-1; 10 positions match TRBD2. This CDR3 has 15 residues. Germline loops: CDR1 MGHRA, CDR2 YSYEKL. The CDR3 nucleotides read TGTGCCAGCAGCCAAGGGGCTAGCGGGAGCGATGAGCAGTCCTTC. Encoded protein: CASSQGASGSDEQSF.

This clonotype has a count of ten or more. The CDR3: CASSLVRFTHTDTQYF. CDR3 coding DNA: TGTGCCAGCAGCTTGGTTCGGTTTACCCACACAGATACGCAGTATTTT. This chain joins TRBV5-6 and TRBJ2-3; D is undetermined. Germline V gene lookup returns CDR1 SGHDT and CDR2 YYEEEE. The CDR3 covers 16 residues. Trimming removed 0 bases at V and 2 bases at J, with 13 bases between.

This clonotype has ten or more counts. This rearrangement joins TRBV29-1 to TRBJ2-5; 12 bases line up with TRBD2. CDR3 length: 14 amino acids. The V segment lost 2 bases and the J segment 4 bases; nucleotides outside the gene matches: 2. Germline-derived CDR1 and CDR2 are SQVTM and ANQGSEA. The CDR3 nucleotides are TGCAGCGTTGAACTAGCGGGAGGGCGAGAGACCCAGTACTTC. Amino acid sequence: CSVELAGGRETQYF.

For this clonotype: One base away lies a much larger clone, so this may be a sequencing read error. The V call is TRBV6-4, the J call TRBJ2-1, with TRBD1 matching 10 bases. The V segment lost 2 bases and the J segment 9 bases; nucleotides outside the gene matches: 7. The CDR3 sequence is 15 residues long. Per the germline V gene, CDR1 is MRHNA and CDR2 is SNTAGT. This chain's CDR3 is CASSDAGQGGSEQFF. CDR3 bases: TGTGCCAGCAGTGACGCTGGACAGGGGGGAAGTGAGCAGTTCTTC.

This clonotype was detected many times. The J gene is TRBJ1-5, the V gene TRBV7-2; D perhaps matches TRBD1 (6 bases). CDR1 is SGHTA and CDR2 is FQGNSA in the germline V gene. There are 17 residues in the CDR3. Trimming removed 1 base from V and 7 bases from J, with 20 bases in between. DNA for the CDR3: TGTGCCAGCAGCTTAGAAGCGATAGGGGGGGCGCGGCAGCCCCAGCATTTT. Its translation: CASSLEAIGGARQPQHF.

Points on this clonotype: Sequence at one end of the junction differs from germline and may be a read error. V usage is TRBV6-2 or TRBV6-3 and J usage is TRBJ2-7, with a weak D call TRBD1 (6 bases). The length of the CDR3 is 14 residues. CDR1 MNHEY and CDR2 SVGEGT come from the germline V gene. In nucleotides, the CDR3 is TGTGCCAGCAGTTACGGGGTGGGGGCCTACGAGCAGTGCTTC. Protein product: CASSYGVGAYEQCF.

This clonotype has a count of ten or more. V and J are TRBV5-4 and TRBJ2-7, with 8 bases fitting TRBD2. Germline values: CDR1 SGHNT, CDR2 YYREEE (reference sequence). The CDR3 covers 16 residues. The V gene end was trimmed by 1 base and the J gene end by 0 bases; junction bases not matched to a gene: 6. Written as DNA, the CDR3 is TGTGCCAGCAGCTTGATCGGCGGGAGGAGCTCCTACGAGCAGTACTTC. Translating it yields CASSLIGGRSSYEQYF. Combining the CDR3 with reference TRBV5-4 and TRBJ2-7 gives the whole variable domain ETGVTQSPTHLIKTRGQQVTLRCSSQSGHNTVSWYQQALGQGPQFIFQYYREEENGRGNFPPRFSGLQFPNYSSELNVNALELDDSALYLCASSLIGGRSSYEQYFGPGTRLTVT.

The chain recombines TRBV5-1 with TRBJ2-7; 7 nucleotides match TRBD2. This CDR3 is 14 amino acids long. J lost 4 bases, V lost 4 bases, and 8 bases had no gene match. Germline-derived CDR1 and CDR2 are SGHRS and YFSETQ. The CDR3 sequence is CASSPGASGYEQYF. CDR3 in DNA: TGCGCCAGCAGCCCCGGGGCTAGCGGATACGAGCAGTACTTC.

This clonotype came up many times. The CDR3 coding sequence is TGTGCCAGCAGCTCTGGACAGTACGAGACCCAGTACTTC. Translated, it gives CASSSGQYETQYF. The chain combines TRBV11-2 with TRBJ2-5; the D gene is possibly TRBD1 (6 bases). This CDR3 has 13 residues. Germline V CDR1 and CDR2: SGHAT, FQNNGV. The V and J ends lost 4 bases and 5 bases respectively, with 11 bases between them.